The 5 T cell receptor beta chains listed next were all sequenced from one sample in a study of CD8 T cells in Susac syndrome. Reverse transcription used about 0.45 to 1 ug RNA and random hexamers. One entry per CDR3 protein, called by TCRdb with MiXCR from the immunoSEQ multiplex PCR reads. The sample holds around 200,000 distinct CDR3 sequences, 90% to 95% seen once. The sequenced sample was CD4+ T cells from PBMCs. The receptors here all came from a human donor in good health.

J is TRBJ2-7 and V is TRBV20-1, with D possibly TRBD1 on 6 matching bases. With 1 base removed from V and 3 bases from J, the gap between germline ends came to 10 bases. The CDR3 totals 13 residues. Germline lookup yields CDR1 DFQATT and CDR2 SNEGSKA (reference sequence). The CDR3 here is CSARVARGYEQYV. CDR3 in DNA: TGCAGTGCTAGAGTAGCCAGGGGCTACGAGCAGTACGTC.

Details on this clonotype: One end of the junction fails to match germline, which may point to a read error. V gene TRBV6-5 combines with J gene TRBJ2-3, with 10 bases that match TRBD2. Per germline, CDR1 MNHEY and CDR2 SVGAGI. The length of the CDR3 is 15 residues. The chain's CDR3 is CASSWTSGPTNTQYF. The CDR3 DNA reads TGTGCCAGCAGTTGGACTAGCGGCCCCACAAATACGCAGTATTTT.

The chain joins TRBV2 to TRBJ2-3, with TRBD2 as a possible D gene (5 bases). V lost 6 bases to trimming and J lost 0 bases, with 10 bases between them. This CDR3 is built from 14 residues. The germline gives CDR1 SNHLY, CDR2 FYNNEI. DNA of the CDR3: TGTGCCAGCAGCGTTGGACTCAGCACAGATACGCAGTATTTT. This sequence encodes CASSVGLSTDTQYF. The full variable domain, completed using reference TRBV2 and TRBJ2-3, is EPEVTQTPSHQVTQMGQEVILRCVPISNHLYFYWYRQILGQKVEFLVSFYNNEISEKSEIFDDQFSVERPDGSNFTLKIRSTKLEDSAMYFCASSVGLSTDTQYFGPGTRLTVL.

The chain couples TRBV29-1 to TRBJ2-7; a weak D match, TRBD1 (6 bases). Germline values: CDR1 SQVTM, CDR2 ANQGSEA. The V gene lost 6 bases and the J gene lost 0 bases, with 15 bases spanning the gap. The CDR3 has 14 residues. CDR3 loop: CSVTPTGSSYEQYF. The CDR3, as DNA: TGCAGCGTAACCCCGACAGGTTCCTCCTACGAGCAGTACTTC.

The chain links TRBV15 to TRBJ2-1; no clear D. This CDR3 comprises 16 residues. The V gene's germline CDR1 is LNHNV and CDR2 YYDKDF (reference sequence). V was clipped by 3 bases and J by 0 bases, with 12 bases between them. The CDR3: CATSSPPSASYNEQFF. CDR3 DNA sequence: TGTGCCACCAGCAGTCCTCCCTCAGCCTCCTACAATGAGCAGTTCTTC.